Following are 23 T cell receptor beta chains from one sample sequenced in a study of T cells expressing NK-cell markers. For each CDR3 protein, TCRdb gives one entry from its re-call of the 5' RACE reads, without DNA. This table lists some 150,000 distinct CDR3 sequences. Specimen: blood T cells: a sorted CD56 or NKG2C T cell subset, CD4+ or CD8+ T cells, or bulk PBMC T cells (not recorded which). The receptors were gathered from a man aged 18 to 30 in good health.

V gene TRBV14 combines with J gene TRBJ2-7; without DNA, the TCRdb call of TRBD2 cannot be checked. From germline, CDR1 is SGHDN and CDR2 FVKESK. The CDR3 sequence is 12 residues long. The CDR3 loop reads CASSQRGSEQYF.

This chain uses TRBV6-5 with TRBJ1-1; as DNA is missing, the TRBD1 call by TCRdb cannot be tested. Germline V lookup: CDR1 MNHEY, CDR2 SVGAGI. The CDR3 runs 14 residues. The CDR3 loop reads CASSLGQGPTEAFF.

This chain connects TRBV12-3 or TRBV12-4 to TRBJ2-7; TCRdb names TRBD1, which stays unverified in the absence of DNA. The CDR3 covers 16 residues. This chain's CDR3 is CASSSPRTGGLYEQYF.

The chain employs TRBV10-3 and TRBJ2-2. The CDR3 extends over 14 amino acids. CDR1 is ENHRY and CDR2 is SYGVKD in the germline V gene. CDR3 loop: CAISVTDSGGELFF.

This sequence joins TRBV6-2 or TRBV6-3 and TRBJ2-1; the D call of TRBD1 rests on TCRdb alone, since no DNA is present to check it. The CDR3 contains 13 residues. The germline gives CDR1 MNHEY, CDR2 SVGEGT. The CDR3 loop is CASYRPGANEQFF.

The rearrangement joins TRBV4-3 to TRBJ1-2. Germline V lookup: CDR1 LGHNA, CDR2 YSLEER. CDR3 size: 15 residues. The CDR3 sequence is CASSQGGGEGYGYTF.

This chain's CDR3 is CSVGKDRGLDTEAFF. The V gene is TRBV29-1, the J gene TRBJ1-1; the TRBD1 assignment by TCRdb is unverifiable without DNA. CDR3 size: 15 residues. The germline V gene has CDR1 SQVTM and CDR2 ANQGSEA.

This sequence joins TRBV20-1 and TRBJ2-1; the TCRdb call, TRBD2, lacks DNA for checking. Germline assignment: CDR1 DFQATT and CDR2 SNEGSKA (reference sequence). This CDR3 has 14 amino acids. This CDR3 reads CSAFPGGAPSEQFF.

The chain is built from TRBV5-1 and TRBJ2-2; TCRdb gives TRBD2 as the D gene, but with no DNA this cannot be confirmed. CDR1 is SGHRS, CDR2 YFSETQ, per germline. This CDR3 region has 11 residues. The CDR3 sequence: CASGEPGELFF.

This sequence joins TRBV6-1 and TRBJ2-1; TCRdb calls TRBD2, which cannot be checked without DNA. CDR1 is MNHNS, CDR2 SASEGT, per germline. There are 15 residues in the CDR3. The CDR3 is CASRFLAGAYNEQFF.

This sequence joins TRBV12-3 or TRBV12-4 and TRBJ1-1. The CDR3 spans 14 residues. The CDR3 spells CASSLMGRNTEAFF.

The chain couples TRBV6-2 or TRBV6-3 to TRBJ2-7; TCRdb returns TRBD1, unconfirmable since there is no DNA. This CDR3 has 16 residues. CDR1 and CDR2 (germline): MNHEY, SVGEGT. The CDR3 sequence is CASSYSRNRGQYEQYF.

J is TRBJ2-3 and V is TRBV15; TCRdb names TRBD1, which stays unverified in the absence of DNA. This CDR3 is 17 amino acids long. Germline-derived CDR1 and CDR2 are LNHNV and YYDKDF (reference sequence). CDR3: CATSRDRVAGGTDTQYF.

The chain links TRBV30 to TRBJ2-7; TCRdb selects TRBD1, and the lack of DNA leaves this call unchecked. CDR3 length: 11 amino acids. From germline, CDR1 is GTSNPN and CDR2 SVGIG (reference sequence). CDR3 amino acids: CACWAGHEQYF.

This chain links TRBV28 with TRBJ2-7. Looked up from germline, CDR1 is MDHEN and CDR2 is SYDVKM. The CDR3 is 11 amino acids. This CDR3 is CASSFTGEQYF.

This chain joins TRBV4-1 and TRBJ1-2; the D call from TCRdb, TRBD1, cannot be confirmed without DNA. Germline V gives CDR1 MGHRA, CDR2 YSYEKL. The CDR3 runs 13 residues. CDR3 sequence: CASSHQPRGGYTF.

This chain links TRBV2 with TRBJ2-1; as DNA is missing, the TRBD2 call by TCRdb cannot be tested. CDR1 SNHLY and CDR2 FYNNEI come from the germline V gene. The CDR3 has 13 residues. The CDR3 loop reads CASSEGGRGEQFF.

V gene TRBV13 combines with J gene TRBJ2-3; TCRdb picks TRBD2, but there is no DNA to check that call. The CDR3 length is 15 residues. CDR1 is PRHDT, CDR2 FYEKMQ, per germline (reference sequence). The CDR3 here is CASSFGAGGADTQYF.

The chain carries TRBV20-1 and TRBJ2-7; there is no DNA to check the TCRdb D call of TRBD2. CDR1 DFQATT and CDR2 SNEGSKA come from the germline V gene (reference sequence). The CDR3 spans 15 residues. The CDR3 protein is CSARGVVAGSYEQYF.

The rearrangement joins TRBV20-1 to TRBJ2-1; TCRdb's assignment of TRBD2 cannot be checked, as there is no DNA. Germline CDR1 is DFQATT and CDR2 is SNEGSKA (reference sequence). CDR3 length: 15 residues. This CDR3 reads CSARTSGGSYNEQFF.

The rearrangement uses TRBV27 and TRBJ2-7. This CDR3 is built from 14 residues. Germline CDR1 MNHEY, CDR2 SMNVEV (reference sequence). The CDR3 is CASSLGSTGYEQYF.

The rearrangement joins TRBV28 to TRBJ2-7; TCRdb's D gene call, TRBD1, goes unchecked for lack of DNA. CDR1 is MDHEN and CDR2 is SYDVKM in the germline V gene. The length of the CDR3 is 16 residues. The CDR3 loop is CASSLFTIDRVSEQYF.

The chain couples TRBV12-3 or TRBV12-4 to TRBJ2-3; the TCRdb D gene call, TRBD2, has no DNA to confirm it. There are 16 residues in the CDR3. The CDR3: CASSQTSGTGTDTQYF.